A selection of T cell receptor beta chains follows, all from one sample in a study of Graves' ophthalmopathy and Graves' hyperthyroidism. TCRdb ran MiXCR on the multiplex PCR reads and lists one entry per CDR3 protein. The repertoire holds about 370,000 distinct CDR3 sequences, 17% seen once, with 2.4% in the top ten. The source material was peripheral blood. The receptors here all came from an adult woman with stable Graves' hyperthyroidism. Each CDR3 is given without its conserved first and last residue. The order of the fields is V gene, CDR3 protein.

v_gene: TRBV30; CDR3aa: AWSAPPLHPGLF
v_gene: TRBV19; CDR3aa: ASSTGSDQPQH
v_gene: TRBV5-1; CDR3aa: ASSHSGDSNQPQH
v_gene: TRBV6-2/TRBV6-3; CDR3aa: ASSPRSGYGYT
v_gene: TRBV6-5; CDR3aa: ASSPGYYSNQPQH
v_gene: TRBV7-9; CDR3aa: ASSTRGPPLQETQY
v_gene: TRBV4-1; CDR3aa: ASSQDLSGGETQY
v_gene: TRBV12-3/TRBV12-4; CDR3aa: ASSLRWRGRNGYT
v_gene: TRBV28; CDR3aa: ASSGKGRVYEQY
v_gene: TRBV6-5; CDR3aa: ASGTGTGINQPQH
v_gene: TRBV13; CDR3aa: ASSLSTKAKNIQY
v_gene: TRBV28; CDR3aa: ASSNPPVRAWH
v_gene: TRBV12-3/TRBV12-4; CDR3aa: ASSVTGAGELF
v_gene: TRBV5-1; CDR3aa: ASSLLPGTSGSYEQY
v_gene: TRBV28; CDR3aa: ASSHRVDAGANVLT
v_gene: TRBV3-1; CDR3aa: ASSTRDRGGYT